Below, 3 T cell receptor beta chains from the same sample are listed, as sequenced in a study of regulatory T cells in long-lasting Graves disease. Sequencing libraries for TCR beta were prepared with iRepertoire HTBI primers and Arm-PCR of CDR3 regions. MiXCR, run by TCRdb on the multiplex PCR reads, gives a single entry per CDR3 protein. Seen here are about 540,000 distinct CDR3 sequences, less than 15% observed once, and the top ten hold over 7.5%. The time point here: newly diagnosed GD, antithyroid drugs for less than 3 months. RNA extracted from PBMCs served as the sequencing template. The data were also submitted as part of a second study, on T cells in Graves' hyperthyroidism and ophthalmopathy.

Source: peripheral blood mononuclear cells (PBMCs), taken at new diagnosis, from a patient treated with antithyroid drugs. The receptor set was obtained from a man aged 25 to 45 with Graves disease.

There are many counts of this clonotype. The chain carries TRBV7-8 and TRBJ1-2; D might be TRBD1 (6 bases). Per the germline V gene, CDR1 is SGHVS and CDR2 is FQNEAQ. CDR3 length equals 14 residues. V lost 5 bases and J 1 base, leaving 11 bases between the germline ends. CDR3 sequence reads: CASSPGQINYGYTF. CDR3 sequence (DNA): TGTGCCAGCAGCCCGGGACAAATTAACTATGGCTACACCTTC.

A word on this clonotype: A much larger clone is a single base away; this may be a read error. The rearrangement uses TRBV6-5 and TRBJ2-7; D is perhaps TRBD1 (6 bases). Per the germline V gene, CDR1 is MNHEY and CDR2 is SVGAGI. CDR3 length: 16 amino acids. With 4 bases removed from V and 0 bases from J, the gap between germline ends came to 16 bases. The CDR3 region has the DNA TGTGCCAGCAGTTGGGGGCCCACGGCCCCCTCCTACGAGCAGTACTTC. Residues: CASSWGPTAPSYEQYF.

This clonotype was recorded many times. The chain links TRBV2 to TRBJ1-6; D gene ambiguous. Germline lookup yields CDR1 SNHLY and CDR2 FYNNEI. The CDR3 has 14 amino acids. V was trimmed by 4 bases and J by 8 bases, leaving 12 bases between them. CDR3 loop: CASSGTELYSPLHF. The CDR3, as DNA: TGTGCCAGCAGTGGGACCGAGTTATATTCACCCCTCCACTTT.